The 19 T cell receptor beta chains in this list originate from one sample, sequenced in a study of CD8 T cells in ankylosing spondylitis. TCRdb re-called the 5' RACE reads with MiXCR, one entry per CDR3 protein. The table has about 130,000 distinct CDR3 sequences, around 15% seen once; the top ten hold under 3%. The sequencing input was blood, either unsorted or a sorted T cell fraction (not recorded which). The origin of the receptors is a female donor with ankylosing spondylitis or in good health (not recorded which).

The chain has TRBV12-3 or TRBV12-4 and TRBJ2-7; the match to TRBD1 covers 9 bases. CDR3 size: 15 residues. With V trimmed by 4 bases and J by 3 bases, 7 bases remained unmatched. Here the CDR3 DNA reads TGTGCCAGCAGTTCCCTCGGACAGGGGCTCTACGAGCAGTACTTC. Encoded protein: CASSSLGQGLYEQYF.

A word on this clonotype: A much larger clonotype is one base distant, so this may be a read error. V is TRBV20-1 and J is TRBJ1-5; D possibly corresponds to TRBD1 (6 bases). This CDR3 contains 12 residues. Germline V CDR1 and CDR2: DFQATT, SNEGSKA (reference sequence). CDR3 bases: TGCAATGCCGGACAGCCCAATCAGCCCCAGCATTTT. It encodes CNAGQPNQPQHF.

In this sample, this clonotype turned up many times. This chain uses TRBV7-9 with TRBJ2-7; TRBD1 or TRBD2 may be the D gene (5 bases each). Trimming stripped 5 bases from V and 5 bases from J, with 16 bases between. The CDR3 consists of 14 residues. Germline V lookup: CDR1 SEHNR, CDR2 FQNEAQ (reference sequence). The CDR3 region has the DNA TGTGCCAGCAGCCCATCGGTGGGGGTACACGAGCAGTACTTC. This codes for CASSPSVGVHEQYF.

This clonotype has a handful of counts. The CDR3 DNA sequence: TGTGCCAGCAGCTTAGGTCACGATTACACCGGGGAGCTGTTTTTT. Translated: CASSLGHDYTGELFF. The chain recombines TRBV5-4 with TRBJ2-2; D gene uncertain. Germline CDR1 SGHNT, CDR2 YYREEE (reference sequence). This CDR3 has 15 residues. The ends were cut back, 2 bases at V and 3 bases at J, with 11 bases in the middle.

This clonotype was recorded at least ten times. This chain connects TRBV24-1 to TRBJ1-1; D not resolved. Deletions cut 6 bases from V and 7 bases from J, with 8 bases between. In germline, CDR1 is KGHDR, CDR2 SFDVKD. There are 11 residues in the CDR3. Here the CDR3 DNA reads TGTGCCACCAGTTATATGGGTGAAGCTTTCTTT. The encoded protein is CATSYMGEAFF.

J is TRBJ2-7 and V is TRBV20-1, with TRBD1 as a possible D gene (5 bases). The CDR3 contains 14 residues. From germline, CDR1 is DFQATT and CDR2 SNEGSKA (reference sequence). Deletions cut 3 bases from V and 2 bases from J, with 14 bases between. CDR3 DNA: TGCAGTGCTAGTCCCGGGCAGGGCACCTACGAGCAGTACTTC. As protein: CSASPGQGTYEQYF.

A few counts support this clonotype. CDR3 sequence reads: CASSLLRQGNYGYTF. The CDR3 bases are TGCGCCAGCAGCTTACTGAGGCAGGGGAACTATGGCTACACCTTC. The chain joins TRBV5-1 to TRBJ1-2, with a tentative D call TRBD1 (6 bases). The V end was cut by 2 bases, the J end by 2 bases, with 13 bases between. Germline V gene data show CDR1 as SGHRS and CDR2 as YFSETQ. The length of the CDR3 is 15 residues.

In this sample, this clonotype turned up a few times. V gene TRBV5-1 combines with J gene TRBJ2-3, with 8 bases matching TRBD2. This CDR3 is 15 amino acids long. The germline V gene encodes CDR1 SGHRS and CDR2 YFSETQ. V lost 0 bases, J lost 3 bases, and 3 bases stayed unmatched. CDR3 DNA: TGCGCCAGCAGCTTGGCTACGGGGGGGACAGATACGCAGTATTTT. Translating gives CASSLATGGTDTQYF.

The chain uses TRBV10-3 and TRBJ2-1, with D possibly TRBD2 on 6 matching bases. Germline CDR1 and CDR2: ENHRY and SYGVKD. This CDR3 comprises 14 residues. V was trimmed by 6 bases and J by 8 bases, leaving 17 bases between them. In DNA, the CDR3 is TGTGCCATCAGGGGAGAAGTTTGGGGGGATGAGCAGTTCTTC. Translated: CAIRGEVWGDEQFF.

This clonotype was picked up a small number of times. The rearrangement joins TRBV11-3 to TRBJ2-7, with 10 nucleotides matching TRBD2. After removal of 1 base from V and 6 bases from J, the junction contained 3 bases not matched to a gene. CDR3 size: 14 residues. Looked up from germline, CDR1 is SGHNT and CDR2 is YENEEA. CDR3 residues: CASSLGSSGGEQYF. The CDR3 nucleotides are TGTGCCAGCAGCTTAGGATCTAGCGGGGGCGAGCAGTACTTC.

This clonotype has a count of ten or more. The junction differs from germline at one of its ends, possibly a read error. This chain joins TRBV20-1 and TRBJ2-1; D is undetermined. Germline lookup yields CDR1 DFQATT and CDR2 SNEGSKA (reference sequence). This CDR3 region has 12 residues. The CDR3 spells CSARDLGPTESF. The DNA for the CDR3 is TGCAGTGCTAGAGATCTCGGGCCCACGGAGTCCTTC.

This clonotype was seen many times. V usage is TRBV7-9 and J usage is TRBJ2-5; 10 bases agree with TRBD2. Germline CDR1 is SEHNR and CDR2 is FQNEAQ (reference sequence). This CDR3 is built from 15 residues. V lost 1 base, J lost 4 bases, and 3 bases stayed unmatched. This CDR3 is CASSLGGTSAETQYF. The CDR3 bases are TGTGCCAGCAGCTTAGGAGGGACTAGCGCAGAGACCCAGTACTTC.

There are a few counts of this clonotype. The rearrangement joins TRBV29-1 to TRBJ2-7; 12 nucleotides match TRBD1. Germline V CDR1 and CDR2: SQVTM, ANQGSEA. V shed 8 bases, J shed 6 bases, and the junction held 8 bases outside the gene matches. CDR3 length: 13 amino acids. This CDR3 is CSSSPGQGAEQYF. In DNA, the CDR3 is TGCAGCTCATCGCCGGGACAGGGGGCCGAGCAGTACTTC.

This clonotype was seen many times. The chain recombines TRBV6-6 with TRBJ2-3; D ambiguous. This CDR3 is built from 12 residues. Trimming shortened V by 7 bases and J by 1 base, and 6 bases separated the two germline ends. Germline V gene lookup returns CDR1 MNHNY and CDR2 SVGAGI (reference sequence). The chain's CDR3 is CASKLGTDTQYF. In nucleotides, the CDR3 is TGTGCCAGCAAACTCGGCACAGATACGCAGTATTTT.

This clonotype was counted between two and nine times. V and J are TRBV7-9 and TRBJ2-7; D possibly corresponds to TRBD1 (6 bases). The V gene's germline CDR1 is SEHNR and CDR2 FQNEAQ (reference sequence). The CDR3 is made up of 13 amino acids. V was trimmed by 4 bases and J by 6 bases, leaving 13 bases between them. The CDR3 DNA reads TGTGCCAGCAGCTGGGGCCAGGGGCGCGAGCAGTACTTC. This sequence encodes CASSWGQGREQYF.

This clonotype was counted only a few times. The chain employs TRBV10-3 and TRBJ2-7; unclear D gene. Trimming cost V 10 bases and J 6 bases, with 13 bases left between them. The germline gives CDR1 ENHRY, CDR2 SYGVKD. The CDR3 length is 11 residues. The CDR3 DNA is TGTGCCACAAGGACGGATTCCGAGCAGTACTTC. Encoded protein: CATRTDSEQYF.

This clonotype was observed at least ten times. The CDR3 nucleotides read TGTGCCAGCAGCCTACAAATGACGGCCACCTACGAGCAGTACTTC. Translating it yields CASSLQMTATYEQYF. The chain is built from TRBV5-6 and TRBJ2-7; D gene unclear. V was shortened by 4 bases and J by 2 bases, with 16 bases between the two germline ends. CDR3 length: 15 residues. Germline values: CDR1 SGHDT, CDR2 YYEEEE.

This clonotype was recorded at least ten times. The rearrangement joins TRBV7-2 to TRBJ2-7; TRBD2 aligns across 10 bases. The CDR3 covers 17 residues. V lost 4 bases and J lost 6; bases outside the gene matches: 15. Germline V lookup: CDR1 SGHTA, CDR2 FQGNSA. The CDR3 protein is CASSSKVRASGSSEQYF. CDR3 sequence (DNA): TGTGCCAGCAGCTCCAAAGTTAGGGCTAGCGGGAGTAGCGAGCAGTACTTC.

Many counts were recorded for this clonotype. This chain uses TRBV6-6 with TRBJ1-2; D perhaps matches TRBD1 (5 bases). The CDR3 is made up of 13 amino acids. V gave up 6 bases and J gave up 8 bases, with 16 bases separating them. CDR1 and CDR2 (germline): MNHNY, SVGAGI (reference sequence). The CDR3 sequence: CASSLQVVRGYTF. CDR3 sequence (DNA): TGTGCCAGCAGCTTACAGGTGGTGAGGGGCTACACCTTC.